Listed below are T cell receptor beta chains from one sample, sequenced in a study of immune evolution from preneoplasia to lung adenocarcinoma. This table comes from immunoSEQ multiplex PCR, and its TCRdb copy is limited to in-frame clones, with some not included. The table records 3,800 or so clones, around three quarters of them present only once. Source material: FFPE adjacent normal lung tissue. All receptors come from a person aged 60-79 years with lung adenocarcinoma. CDR3s include the opening cysteine and the closing phenylalanine or tryptophan. A D gene is named only where the DNA matches it firmly. Rows give clone size only sometimes, using once, few, many, or a class for an expanded clone.

D: .; J: TRBJ1-2; V: TRBV4-3; size: .; DNA: TGCGCCAGCAGCCAAGATAATATGGGAGGAGTCTATGGCTACACCTTC; CDR3: CASSQDNMGGVYGYTF
D: TRBD1; J: TRBJ1-5; V: TRBV2; size: .; DNA: TGTGCCAGCAGTCCGCGGACAGGGAATCAGCCCCAGCATTTT; CDR3: CASSPRTGNQPQHF
D: .; J: TRBJ2-7; V: TRBV10-3; size: .; DNA: TGTGCCACCCAGGCACAGGGTCAAATCGACGAGCAGTACTTC; CDR3: CATQAQGQIDEQYF
D: .; J: TRBJ1-2; V: TRBV6-6; size: .; DNA: TGTGCCAGCACCCAAGGGACGGATAACTATGGCTACACCTTC; CDR3: CASTQGTDNYGYTF
D: .; J: TRBJ1-1; V: TRBV2; size: .; DNA: TGTGCCAGCAGTGACCGGGGCACTGAAGCTTTCTTT; CDR3: CASSDRGTEAFF
D: .; J: TRBJ2-7; V: TRBV28; size: .; DNA: TGTGCCAGCACTCAAGGGGTCTACGAGCAGTACTTC; CDR3: CASTQGVYEQYF
D: TRBD1; J: TRBJ1-6; V: TRBV7-9; size: .; DNA: TGTGCCAGCAGCTTAGAGGGACAGATACCCCTCCACTTT; CDR3: CASSLEGQIPLHF
D: .; J: TRBJ2-2; V: TRBV30; size: .; DNA: TGTGCCTGGTCAATTGCGCGGTCTACCGGGGAGCTGTTTTTT; CDR3: CAWSIARSTGELFF
D: TRBD1; J: TRBJ1-6; V: TRBV2; size: few; DNA: TGTGCCATCGACACGGGACAGGGGAGTTCACCCCTCCACTTT; CDR3: CAIDTGQGSSPLHF
D: .; J: TRBJ2-3; V: TRBV5-1; size: .; DNA: TGCGCCAGCAGCTTCGGGGGCACAGATACGCAGTATTTT; CDR3: CASSFGGTDTQYF
D: .; J: TRBJ1-2; V: TRBV6-5; size: once; DNA: TGTGCCAGCAGTTACTCCGCCGGAGTCAACTATGGCTACACCTTC; CDR3: CASSYSAGVNYGYTF
D: .; J: TRBJ1-2; V: TRBV29-1; size: large; DNA: TGCAGCGTTGAAACAACGGCCAAGGGCTACACCTTC; CDR3: CSVETTAKGYTF
D: .; J: TRBJ1-1; V: TRBV30; size: .; DNA: TGTGCTTGGAGAACAGGCAACACTGAAGCTTTCTTT; CDR3: CAWRTGNTEAFF
D: .; J: TRBJ1-6; V: TRBV28; size: .; DNA: TGTGCCAGCAGTTTATACGAAGCCCTTCGGGGATTCACCCTCCACTTT; CDR3: CASSLYEALRGFTLHF
D: .; J: TRBJ2-7; V: TRBV19; size: .; DNA: TGTGCCAGTAGTATGGGACCGTCCTCTACCGAGCAGTACTTC; CDR3: CASSMGPSSTEQYF
D: TRBD2; J: TRBJ2-3; V: TRBV4-2; size: .; DNA: TGTGCCAGCAGCCAGGAGGCTAGCGGGGCCTCAGATACGCAGTATTTT; CDR3: CASSQEASGASDTQYF
D: .; J: TRBJ1-4; V: TRBV5-1; size: few; DNA: .; CDR3: CASSFGSGGVDEKLFF
D: .; J: TRBJ2-1; V: TRBV11-3; size: .; DNA: TGTGCCAGCAGCTTGGCGGGGAGCTCCTACAATGAGCAGTTCTTC; CDR3: CASSLAGSSYNEQFF
D: .; J: TRBJ2-5; V: TRBV5-1; size: .; DNA: TGCGCCAGCAGCTTGACAAGGTTGGAGACCCAGTACTTC; CDR3: CASSLTRLETQYF
D: .; J: TRBJ1-1; V: TRBV20-1; size: .; DNA: TGCAGTGCCAGTAAACCCGCTTTCTTT; CDR3: CSASKPAFF
D: TRBD1; J: TRBJ1-5; V: TRBV6-1; size: .; DNA: TGTGCCAGCAGTGATTCCACTAATCAGGGGGCGTCGGGTCAGCCCCAGCATTTT; CDR3: CASSDSTNQGASGQPQHF
D: TRBD2; J: TRBJ2-1; V: TRBV4-2; size: .; DNA: TGTGCCAGCAGCCAAGGACTAGCGGACTACAATGAGCAGTTCTTC; CDR3: CASSQGLADYNEQFF
D: TRBD1; J: TRBJ2-7; V: TRBV28; size: few; DNA: TGTGCCAGCACCAACTTCAGGGGGAACTACGAGCAGTACTTC; CDR3: CASTNFRGNYEQYF
D: TRBD2; J: TRBJ2-7; V: TRBV5-1; size: .; DNA: TGCGCCAGCACCCTTAGCGGGGGGCCAGGGGAGCAGTACTTC; CDR3: CASTLSGGPGEQYF
D: .; J: TRBJ2-7; V: TRBV7-6; size: .; DNA: TGTGCCAGCAGCCTCCTAGCCGGAACCTACGAGCAGTACTTC; CDR3: CASSLLAGTYEQYF
D: .; J: TRBJ2-7; V: TRBV4-1; size: few; DNA: TGCGCCAGCAGCCAAGATCCCGAAGAGGCGCAGTACTTC; CDR3: CASSQDPEEAQYF
D: .; J: TRBJ1-1; V: TRBV15; size: .; DNA: TGTGCCAGCTCACAACGCGGGGGCACTGAAGCTTTCTTT; CDR3: CASSQRGGTEAFF
D: TRBD1; J: TRBJ1-2; V: TRBV28; size: once; DNA: TGTGCCAGCACAAAAATGACAGGGGTGAGGTATGGCTATACCTTC; CDR3: CASTKMTGVRYGYTF
D: TRBD1; J: TRBJ1-5; V: TRBV7-2; size: .; DNA: TGTGCCAGCAGCTCAGACAGGGTTCGGCCCCAGCATTTT; CDR3: CASSSDRVRPQHF
D: TRBD1; J: TRBJ2-7; V: TRBV6-1; size: .; DNA: TGTGCCAGCAGTGAACTCCCGGACAGGGGGAACGAGCAGTACTTC; CDR3: CASSELPDRGNEQYF
D: .; J: TRBJ2-3; V: TRBV7-9; size: .; DNA: TGTGCCAGCAGCTCCCAGTGGGGTCGAGATACGCAGTATTTT; CDR3: CASSSQWGRDTQYF
D: TRBD2; J: TRBJ2-2; V: TRBV11-2; size: .; DNA: TGTGCCAGCAGCGCAGTAGCGGGGGGCACCGGGGAGCTGTTTTTT; CDR3: CASSAVAGGTGELFF
D: .; J: TRBJ2-7; V: TRBV28; size: .; DNA: TGTGCCAGCACCCCACCCGGCAGGTACTCCTACGAGCAGTACTTC; CDR3: CASTPPGRYSYEQYF
D: TRBD1; J: TRBJ1-2; V: TRBV29-1; size: .; DNA: TGCAGCGTAGGGTCCGCTGACAGGGGTGGCTACACCTTC; CDR3: CSVGSADRGGYTF
D: .; J: TRBJ2-5; V: TRBV28; size: .; DNA: TGTGCCAGCAGCTCAGAAGAGACCCAGTACTTC; CDR3: CASSSEETQYF
D: .; J: TRBJ1-4; V: TRBV30; size: once; DNA: TGTGCCTCCTCGGCGGGCCCGGGCGAAAAACTGTTTTTT; CDR3: CASSAGPGEKLFF
D: TRBD2; J: TRBJ2-7; V: TRBV18; size: .; DNA: TGTGCCAGCTCACGTGCCTCAGCGGGATCGAACGAGCAGTACTTC; CDR3: CASSRASAGSNEQYF
D: .; J: TRBJ2-2; V: TRBV7-8; size: .; DNA: TGTGCCAGCAGCTTGCTCAGGGTAGCGAACACCGGGGAGCTGTTTTTT; CDR3: CASSLLRVANTGELFF
D: .; J: TRBJ2-1; V: TRBV15; size: .; DNA: TGTGCCACCAGCAGAGATTCTTGGGGGGCCTACAATGAGCAGTTCTTC; CDR3: CATSRDSWGAYNEQFF
D: .; J: TRBJ2-1; V: TRBV21-1; size: .; DNA: TGTGCCAGCAGCAAAGGAGAGGCCAGCTGTTTTGGGGATGAGCAGTTCTTC; CDR3: CASSKGEASCFGDEQFF
D: .; J: TRBJ2-7; V: TRBV9; size: .; DNA: TGTGCCAGCAGTCCTAACCCGGGACAAACCTACGAGCAGTACTTC; CDR3: CASSPNPGQTYEQYF